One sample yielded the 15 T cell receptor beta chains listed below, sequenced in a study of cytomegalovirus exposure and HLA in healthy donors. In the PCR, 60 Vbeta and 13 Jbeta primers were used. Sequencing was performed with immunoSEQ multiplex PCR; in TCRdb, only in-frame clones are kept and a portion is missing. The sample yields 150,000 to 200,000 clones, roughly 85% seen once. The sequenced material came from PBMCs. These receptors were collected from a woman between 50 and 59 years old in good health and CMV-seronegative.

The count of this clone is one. The CDR3 protein is CASSTGAEGGDTGELFF. CDR3 bases: TGTGCCAGCAGCACTGGGGCGGAGGGCGGTGACACCGGGGAGCTGTTTTTT. The chain carries TRBV9 and TRBJ2-2; weak D call: TRBD2 (6 bases). This CDR3 contains 17 residues. The germline gives CDR1 SGDLS, CDR2 YYNGEE. Trimming stripped 4 bases from V and 3 bases from J, with 19 bases between.

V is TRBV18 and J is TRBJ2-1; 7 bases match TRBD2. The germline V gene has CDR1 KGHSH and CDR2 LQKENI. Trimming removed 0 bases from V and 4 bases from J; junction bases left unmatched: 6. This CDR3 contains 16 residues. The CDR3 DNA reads TGTGCCAGCTCACCACCGTCCCAGCGGGGTTACAATGAGCAGTTCTTC. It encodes CASSPPSQRGYNEQFF. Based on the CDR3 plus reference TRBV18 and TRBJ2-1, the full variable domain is NAGVMQNPRHLVRRRGQEARLRCSPMKGHSHVYWYRQLPEEGLKFMVYLQKENIIDESGMPKERFSAEFPKEGPSILRIQQVVRGDSAAYFCASSPPSQRGYNEQFFGPGTRLTVL.

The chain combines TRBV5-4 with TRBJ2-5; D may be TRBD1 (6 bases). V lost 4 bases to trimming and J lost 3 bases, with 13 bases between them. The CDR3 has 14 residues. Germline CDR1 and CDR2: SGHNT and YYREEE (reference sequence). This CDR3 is CASSPTGFEETQYF. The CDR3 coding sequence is TGTGCCAGCAGCCCGACAGGATTTGAAGAGACCCAGTACTTC.

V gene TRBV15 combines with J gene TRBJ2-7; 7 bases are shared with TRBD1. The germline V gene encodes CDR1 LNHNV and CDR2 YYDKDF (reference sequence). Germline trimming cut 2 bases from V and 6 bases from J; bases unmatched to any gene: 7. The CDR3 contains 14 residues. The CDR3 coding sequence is TGTGCCACCAGCAGACAGACAGGGTTCGTCGAGCAGTACTTC. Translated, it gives CATSRQTGFVEQYF.

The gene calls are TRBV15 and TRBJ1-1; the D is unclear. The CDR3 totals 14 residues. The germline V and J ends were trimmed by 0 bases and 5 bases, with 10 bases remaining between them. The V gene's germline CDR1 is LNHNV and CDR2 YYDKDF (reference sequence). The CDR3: CATSRERVRTEAFF. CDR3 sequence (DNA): TGTGCCACCAGCAGAGAACGAGTTCGTACTGAAGCTTTCTTT.

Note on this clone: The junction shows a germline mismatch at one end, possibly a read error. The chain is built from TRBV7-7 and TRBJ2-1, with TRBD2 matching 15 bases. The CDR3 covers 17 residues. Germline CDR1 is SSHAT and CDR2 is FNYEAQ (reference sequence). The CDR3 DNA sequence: TGTGCTAGCAGCTTAGATGGGACTAGCGGGGGGTACAATGAGCAGTTCTTC. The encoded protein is CASSLDGTSGGYNEQFF.

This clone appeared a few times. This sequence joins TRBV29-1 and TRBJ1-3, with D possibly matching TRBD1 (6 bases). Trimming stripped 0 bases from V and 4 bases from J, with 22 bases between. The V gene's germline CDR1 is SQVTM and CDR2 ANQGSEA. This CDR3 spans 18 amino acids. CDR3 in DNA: TGCAGCGTTGAAGATCTTTTCGGGGGGCGTGGTTCGGGAAACACCATATATTTT. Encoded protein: CSVEDLFGGRGSGNTIYF.

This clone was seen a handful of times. CDR3 DNA: TGTGCCAGCAGTTACTCACAGGGGACTAGCGGGAGGACGCAGTATTTT. This translates into CASSYSQGTSGRTQYF. V is TRBV6-5 and J is TRBJ2-3; 15 positions match TRBD2. V lost 0 bases and J lost 9; bases outside the gene matches: 4. The V gene's germline CDR1 is MNHEY and CDR2 SVGAGI. The CDR3 is made up of 16 amino acids.

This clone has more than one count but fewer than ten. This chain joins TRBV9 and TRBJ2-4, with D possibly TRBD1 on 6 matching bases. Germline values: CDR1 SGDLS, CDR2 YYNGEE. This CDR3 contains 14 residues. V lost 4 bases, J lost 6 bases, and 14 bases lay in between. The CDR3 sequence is CASSLKGTTNIQYF. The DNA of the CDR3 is TGTGCCAGCAGCCTTAAGGGGACAACAAACATTCAGTACTTC.

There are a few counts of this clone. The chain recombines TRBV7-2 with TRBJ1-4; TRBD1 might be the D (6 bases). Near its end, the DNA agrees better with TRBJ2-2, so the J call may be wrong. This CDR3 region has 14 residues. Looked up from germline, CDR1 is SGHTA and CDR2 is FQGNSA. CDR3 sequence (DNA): TGTGCCAGCAGCTCCAGTCCCGGGACAGGGGAGCTGTTTTTT. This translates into CASSSSPGTGELFF.

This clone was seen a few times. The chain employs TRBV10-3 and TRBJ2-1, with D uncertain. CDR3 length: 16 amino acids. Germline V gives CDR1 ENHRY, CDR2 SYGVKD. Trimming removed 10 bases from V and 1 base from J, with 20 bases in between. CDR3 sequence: CATYKSAGTSYNEQFF. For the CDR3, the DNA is TGTGCCACTTACAAGTCGGCAGGAACTTCCTACAATGAGCAGTTCTTC.

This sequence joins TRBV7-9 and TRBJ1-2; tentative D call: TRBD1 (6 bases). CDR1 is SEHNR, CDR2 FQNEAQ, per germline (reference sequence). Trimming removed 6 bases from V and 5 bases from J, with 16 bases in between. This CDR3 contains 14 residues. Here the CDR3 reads CASSPRGASYGYTF. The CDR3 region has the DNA TGTGCCAGCAGTCCCCGGGGGGCTAGTTATGGCTACACCTTC.

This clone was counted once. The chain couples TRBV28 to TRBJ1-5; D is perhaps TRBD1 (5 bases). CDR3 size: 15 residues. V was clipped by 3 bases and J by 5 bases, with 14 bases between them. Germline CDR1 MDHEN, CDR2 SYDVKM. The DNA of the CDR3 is TGTGCCAGCAGTTTTATCAGGGTCAATCATCAGCCCCAGCATTTT. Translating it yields CASSFIRVNHQPQHF.

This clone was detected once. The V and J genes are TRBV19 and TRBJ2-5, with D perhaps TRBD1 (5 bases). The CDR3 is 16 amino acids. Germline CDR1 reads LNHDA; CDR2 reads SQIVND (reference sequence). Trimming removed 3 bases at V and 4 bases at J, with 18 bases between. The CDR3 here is CASSIHPVGVGETQYF. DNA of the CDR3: TGTGCCAGTAGTATCCACCCTGTAGGGGTGGGAGAGACCCAGTACTTC. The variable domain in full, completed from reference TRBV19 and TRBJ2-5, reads DGGITQSPKYLFRKEGQNVTLSCEQNLNHDAMYWYRQDPGQGLRLIYYSQIVNDFQKGDIAEGYSVSREKKESFPLTVTSAQKNPTAFYLCASSIHPVGVGETQYFGPGTRLLVL.

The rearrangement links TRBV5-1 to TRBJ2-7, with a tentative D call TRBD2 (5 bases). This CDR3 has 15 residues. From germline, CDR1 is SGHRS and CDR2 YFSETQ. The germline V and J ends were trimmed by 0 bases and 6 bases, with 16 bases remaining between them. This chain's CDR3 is CASSLVGRMSGEQYF. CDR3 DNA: TGCGCCAGCAGCTTGGTGGGGAGAATGAGCGGCGAGCAGTACTTC. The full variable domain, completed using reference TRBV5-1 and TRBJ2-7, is KAGVTQTPRYLIKTRGQQVTLSCSPISGHRSVSWYQQTPGQGLQFLFEYFSETQRNKGNFPGRFSGRQFSNSRSEMNVSTLELGDSALYLCASSLVGRMSGEQYFGPGTRLTVT.